The 26 T cell receptor beta chains given below trace back to one sample, sequenced in a study of blood T cells in healthy people across ages. With a J-beta primer mix and a sample-barcoded 5' primer, a second PCR ran about 6 to 11 cycles. MiXCR, applied by TCRdb to the 5' RACE reads, yields one record per CDR3 protein. The data hold hundreds of thousands of distinct CDR3 sequences, with under 25% observed a single time. The specimen sequenced was blood. The receptors shown here come from a man in his sixties or seventies in good health.

This clonotype was picked up a small number of times. CDR3: CASSFTSDGLDQYF. The CDR3 coding sequence is TGTGCCAGCAGCTTCACATCGGATGGATTAGACCAGTACTTC. The chain combines TRBV11-2 with TRBJ2-5; D remains ambiguous. V was pared by 3 bases and J by 10 bases, with 18 bases between. This CDR3 is built from 14 residues. Germline values: CDR1 SGHAT, CDR2 FQNNGV.

The gene calls are TRBV20-1 and TRBJ2-7; TRBD2 aligns across 10 bases. This CDR3 comprises 15 residues. In germline, CDR1 is DFQATT, CDR2 SNEGSKA (reference sequence). Unmatched junction bases numbered 7, after V lost 2 bases and J lost 3 bases. The CDR3 nucleotides are TGCAGTGCTAGACCGACTAGCGGGTTCGGCTACGAGCAGTACTTC. Residues: CSARPTSGFGYEQYF.

This clonotype was observed many times. V gene TRBV28 combines with J gene TRBJ2-7; 7 nucleotides align to TRBD2. The germline gives CDR1 MDHEN, CDR2 SYDVKM. V gave up 8 bases and J gave up 1 base; unmatched junction bases: 8. The CDR3 sequence is 14 residues long. CDR3: CASLPGGRSYEQYF. As DNA, the CDR3 is TGTGCCAGCCTGCCGGGGGGAAGATCCTACGAGCAGTACTTC.

V and J are TRBV7-2 and TRBJ2-7, with 11 bases lining up with TRBD1. CDR1 and CDR2 (germline): SGHTA, FQGNSA. V lost 5 bases, J lost 7 bases, and 7 bases stayed unmatched. The CDR3 length is 14 residues. Written as DNA, the CDR3 is TGTGCCAGCAGCAGGGACAGGGGGACCGAAGAGCAGTACTTC. The encoded protein is CASSRDRGTEEQYF.

This chain connects TRBV20-1 to TRBJ1-4, with D maybe TRBD1 (6 bases). Trimming took off 2 bases at V and 8 bases at J, with 12 bases between the two ends. The CDR3 extends over 13 amino acids. Germline V lookup: CDR1 DFQATT, CDR2 SNEGSKA (reference sequence). The CDR3 sequence is CSARTQGREKLFF. CDR3 sequence (DNA): TGCAGTGCTAGAACCCAGGGGCGGGAAAAACTGTTTTTT.

This chain uses TRBV24-1 with TRBJ2-5, with TRBD1 as a possible D gene (5 bases). Looked up from germline, CDR1 is KGHDR and CDR2 is SFDVKD. Trimming pared 5 bases from V and 5 bases from J, leaving 11 bases between. The CDR3 has 13 amino acids. The CDR3 loop reads CATSAVGVETQYF. The CDR3 nucleotides are TGTGCCACCAGTGCTGTAGGGGTGGAGACCCAGTACTTC.

This clonotype appeared once. The V and J genes are TRBV7-6 and TRBJ2-1; D call uncertain. V lost 1 base and J 9 bases, leaving 10 bases between the germline ends. Germline assignment: CDR1 SGHVS and CDR2 FNYEAQ. The CDR3 is 13 residues long. CDR3 DNA: TGTGCCAGCAGCTTAGTAGGGATAGGTGAGCAGTTCTTC. Its translation: CASSLVGIGEQFF.

This clonotype showed up many times. This chain joins TRBV7-9 and TRBJ1-2; a possible D gene is TRBD1 (6 bases). This CDR3 is 13 amino acids long. CDR1 is SEHNR, CDR2 FQNEAQ, per germline (reference sequence). With 5 bases removed from V and 5 bases from J, the gap between germline ends came to 12 bases. The CDR3 DNA follows: TGTGCCAGCAGCCTCGGACAGTTATATGGCTACACCTTC. This translates into CASSLGQLYGYTF. Complete variable domain (other parts from reference TRBV7-9 and TRBJ1-2): DTGVSQNPRHKITKRGQNVTFRCDPISEHNRLYWYRQTLGQGPEFLTYFQNEAQLEKSRLLSDRFSAERPKGSFSTLEIQRTEQGDSAMYLCASSLGQLYGYTFGSGTRLTVV.

The rearrangement uses TRBV20-1 and TRBJ2-4; TRBD2 might be the D (6 bases). Germline assignment: CDR1 DFQATT and CDR2 SNEGSKA (reference sequence). The V end was cut by 3 bases, the J end by 0 bases, with 15 bases between. The CDR3 covers 16 residues. Here the CDR3 reads CSASGGLEKAKNIQYF. The DNA for the CDR3 is TGCAGTGCTAGTGGAGGGTTGGAGAAAGCCAAAAACATTCAGTACTTC.

This clonotype has a handful of counts. The chain employs TRBV7-9 and TRBJ2-5; D uncertain. The last part of the DNA fits TRBJ2-1 better; the J call may be wrong. From germline, CDR1 is SEHNR and CDR2 FQNEAQ (reference sequence). The CDR3 is 13 amino acids. The CDR3 region is CASSPPLGNEQFF. The CDR3 DNA reads as TGTGCCAGCAGCCCCCCCTTAGGGAATGAGCAGTTCTTC.

This clonotype was counted only a few times. This chain joins TRBV14 and TRBJ2-3, with 7 positions matching TRBD2. CDR1 and CDR2 (germline): SGHDN, FVKESK. The CDR3 loop spans 16 amino acids. Trimming cost V 3 bases and J 6 bases; bases outside gene matches: 12. CDR3 DNA: TGTGCCAGCAGCCACGTGGGACTAAGCCAGGATGATACGCAGTATTTT. Translated: CASSHVGLSQDDTQYF. The variable domain in full, completed from reference TRBV14 and TRBJ2-3, reads EAGVTQFPSHSVIEKGQTVTLRCDPISGHDNLYWYRRVMGKEIKFLLHFVKESKQDESGMPNNRFLAERTGGTYSTLKVQPAELEDSGVYFCASSHVGLSQDDTQYFGPGTRLTVL.

The chain uses TRBV7-6 and TRBJ2-5; D is perhaps TRBD2 (6 bases). The DNA end favors TRBJ2-1, so the J call may be wrong. Germline values: CDR1 SGHVS, CDR2 FNYEAQ. CDR3 length: 14 amino acids. CDR3 protein: CASSLLGTYNEQFF. The CDR3 DNA follows: TGTGCCAGCAGCTTACTGGGGACTTACAATGAGCAGTTCTTC.

V gene TRBV4-2 combines with J gene TRBJ2-1, with TRBD1 as a possible D gene (6 bases). V dropped 0 bases and J dropped 6 bases, with 12 bases sitting between them. The germline V gene encodes CDR1 LGHNA and CDR2 YNFKEQ. The CDR3 sequence is 15 residues long. CDR3 region: CASSQDLGGSNEQFF. The CDR3 DNA sequence: TGTGCCAGCAGCCAAGACCTAGGGGGAAGCAATGAGCAGTTCTTC.

The chain recombines TRBV7-9 with TRBJ2-6; D is uncertain. Germline loops: CDR1 SEHNR, CDR2 FQNEAQ (reference sequence). V lost 8 bases, J lost 2 bases, and 4 bases lay in between. The CDR3 runs to 12 residues. The CDR3 region has the DNA TGTGCCAGCGGGACTGGGGCCAACGTCCTGACTTTC. It is translated as CASGTGANVLTF.

This chain joins TRBV14 and TRBJ2-3; 13 bases match TRBD2. After removal of 4 bases from V and 6 bases from J, the junction contained 13 bases not matched to a gene. Germline loops: CDR1 SGHDN, CDR2 FVKESK. This CDR3 comprises 18 residues. CDR3 sequence reads: CASSRGRTSGSFEDTQYF. The DNA of the CDR3 is TGTGCCAGCAGCCGAGGGAGGACTAGCGGGAGTTTCGAGGATACGCAGTATTTT.

Only a few counts were recorded for this clonotype. J is TRBJ2-4 and V is TRBV20-1; D remains unclear. Germline V lookup: CDR1 DFQATT, CDR2 SNEGSKA (reference sequence). There are 15 residues in the CDR3. V was shortened by 0 bases and J by 0 bases, with 9 bases between the two germline ends. CDR3 loop: CSARDLLLAKNIQYF. DNA for the CDR3: TGCAGTGCTAGAGATCTGTTATTAGCCAAAAACATTCAGTACTTC.

In its sample, this clonotype was seen a few times. The genes are TRBV6-1 and TRBJ2-3, with TRBD1 identical over 10 bases. The CDR3 covers 15 residues. From germline, CDR1 is MNHNS and CDR2 SASEGT. The J segment lost 2 bases and the V segment lost 5 bases, leaving 4 bases of the junction unmatched. The CDR3 region has the DNA TGTGCCAGCAGTTCCGGGACAGGGGACACAGATACGCAGTATTTT. It specifies CASSSGTGDTDTQYF.

A few counts support this clonotype. The chain couples TRBV10-3 to TRBJ2-1, with 8 bases identical to TRBD2. The V and J ends lost 0 bases and 8 bases, in that order; junction bases with no gene match: 6. The CDR3 is 15 amino acids. CDR1 is ENHRY, CDR2 SYGVKD, per germline. The CDR3 coding sequence is TGTGCCATCAGTGAGTCAAGCGGGAGTGGGTATGAGCAGTTCTTC. This codes for CAISESSGSGYEQFF.

Written as DNA, the CDR3 is TGTGCCACCAGCAGAGAACTAGCGGGAGTTCAGACCCAGTACTTC. This sequence encodes CATSRELAGVQTQYF. The chain has TRBV15 and TRBJ2-5; 11 bases map to TRBD2. This CDR3 is 15 amino acids long. Germline CDR1 is LNHNV and CDR2 is YYDKDF (reference sequence). Trimming removed 0 bases from V and 6 bases from J; junction bases left unmatched: 3.

This clonotype appeared a few times. This rearrangement joins TRBV20-1 to TRBJ2-5; 9 bases fit TRBD1. Germline V CDR1 and CDR2: DFQATT, SNEGSKA (reference sequence). The CDR3 has 16 amino acids. V was clipped by 3 bases and J by 1 base; unmatched bases: 9. CDR3 nucleotides: TGCAGTGCTAGTTCTTTGGGACAGGGATTCCAAGAGACCCAGTACTTC. Translated: CSASSLGQGFQETQYF.

V and J are TRBV12-3 or TRBV12-4 and TRBJ1-1, with a possible D match to TRBD1 (5 bases). V lost 4 bases to trimming and J lost 4 bases, with 16 bases between them. The CDR3 length is 15 residues. The CDR3 nucleotides read TGTGCCAGCAGTTCAGGATTACGGGGGTCCACTGAAGCTTTCTTT. It encodes CASSSGLRGSTEAFF.

Worth noting for this clonotype: A much larger clone lies one base from this, so it may be a read error. The chain is built from TRBV3-1 and TRBJ2-5, with a possible D match to TRBD1 (6 bases). The CDR3 loop spans 14 amino acids. The germline V gene has CDR1 LGHDT and CDR2 YNNKEL (reference sequence). V was pared by 4 bases and J by 5 bases, with 14 bases between. The CDR3 loop is CASSLRQVMETQYF. In DNA form, the CDR3 reads TGTGCCAGCAGCCTTCGACAGGTCATGGAGACCCAGTACTTC.

In its sample, this clonotype was seen many times. J is TRBJ2-7 and V is TRBV28, with 9 bases fitting TRBD1. CDR1 is MDHEN and CDR2 is SYDVKM in the germline V gene. J gave up 2 bases and V 6 bases, and 8 bases lay outside the gene matches. The CDR3 totals 15 residues. CDR3 nucleotide sequence: TGTGCCAGCAGGCCTACGGGACAGGGAACCTACGAGCAGTACTTC. The encoded protein is CASRPTGQGTYEQYF.

This clonotype was observed a handful of times. V and J are TRBV20-1 and TRBJ2-1, with D perhaps TRBD2 (5 bases). V shed 3 bases and J shed 0 bases, with 15 bases lying between them. In germline, CDR1 is DFQATT, CDR2 SNEGSKA (reference sequence). This CDR3 contains 16 residues. The CDR3 here is CSASPAGRISYNEQFF. The CDR3 DNA reads as TGCAGTGCTAGTCCGGCGGGCCGGATCTCCTACAATGAGCAGTTCTTC.

The genes are TRBV5-1 and TRBJ2-5, with 14 positions matching TRBD2. The J segment lost 5 bases and the V segment lost 4 bases, leaving 7 bases of the junction unmatched. This CDR3 has 16 residues. Germline-derived CDR1 and CDR2 are SGHRS and YFSETQ. CDR3 coding DNA: TGCGCCAGCAGCCCGACTAGCGGGAGGGCCATGGAGACCCAGTACTTC. Protein product: CASSPTSGRAMETQYF.

This clonotype was seen repeatedly, ten times or more. The gene calls are TRBV15 and TRBJ1-4, with D uncertain. Deletions cut 1 base from V and 14 bases from J, with 14 bases between. This CDR3 region has 13 residues. Germline V gives CDR1 LNHNV, CDR2 YYDKDF (reference sequence). In DNA, the CDR3 is TGTGCCACCAGCAGAGCGGTAAAGTCGAAGCTGTTTTTT. As protein: CATSRAVKSKLFF.